The 31 T cell receptor beta chains below come from one sample, sequenced in a study of blood T cell repertoires in COVID-19. Sequencing was performed with immunoSEQ multiplex PCR; in TCRdb, only in-frame clones are kept and a portion is missing. The sample lists approximately 120,000 clones; around four fifths were seen once. The specimen was peripheral blood. The receptors derive from an older woman with acute or convalescent COVID-19.

The chain combines TRBV19 with TRBJ2-7, with 10 bases that match TRBD1. Germline CDR1 and CDR2: LNHDA and SQIVND (reference sequence). The CDR3 runs 15 residues. V was pared by 1 base and J by 6 bases, with 6 bases of the junction left unmatched. The CDR3 DNA reads TGTGCCAGTAGTATAGCCGGGACAGGGGTCGTCGAGCAGTACTTC. Residues: CASSIAGTGVVEQYF.

This clone was seen more than once but under ten times. V and J are TRBV18 and TRBJ2-7; 7 bases align to TRBD1. The germline CDR1 and CDR2 sequences are KGHSH and LQKENI. The V segment lost 3 bases and the J segment 5 bases; nucleotides outside the gene matches: 1. CDR3 size: 12 residues. The CDR3 here is CASSPGTDEQYF. In nucleotides, the CDR3 is TGTGCCAGCTCACCGGGGACAGACGAGCAGTACTTC.

The V and J genes are TRBV18 and TRBJ1-1, with D perhaps matching TRBD1 (6 bases). Germline CDR1 is KGHSH and CDR2 is LQKENI. The CDR3 has 14 amino acids. Deletions cut 4 bases from V and 3 bases from J, with 12 bases between. The DNA of the CDR3 is TGTGCCAGCTCACTGGGGGCGTCGGACACTGAAGCTTTCTTT. This codes for CASSLGASDTEAFF.

The chain uses TRBV12-5 and TRBJ2-3; a weak D match, TRBD1 (6 bases). Between the trimmed V and J ends, which lost 9 bases and 5 bases, there was a span of 15 bases. This CDR3 has 13 amino acids. The germline CDR1 and CDR2 sequences are LGHNT and FRNRAP. CDR3 nucleotide sequence: TGTGCTAGCGGGCCACAGGGTATAGATACGCAGTATTTT. Its translation: CASGPQGIDTQYF.

The genes are TRBV3-1 (or the pseudogene TRBV3-2) and TRBJ2-1, with D perhaps TRBD2 (6 bases). Trimming pared 0 bases from V and 5 bases from J, leaving 11 bases between. The CDR3 is 15 amino acids. Germline V gene sequence: CDR1 LGHDT, CDR2 YNNKEL (reference sequence). The DNA of the CDR3 is TGTGCCAGCAGCCAAGAGCTAGCGACACACAATGAGCAGTTCTTC. Translating gives CASSQELATHNEQFF.

V and J are TRBV18 and TRBJ1-1; possibly TRBD1 for D (6 bases). This CDR3 is built from 13 residues. Germline CDR1 and CDR2: KGHSH and LQKENI. V lost 4 bases, J lost 9 bases, and 15 bases lay in between. The CDR3 protein is CASSHPGVGKAFF. The CDR3 bases are TGTGCCAGCTCACACCCAGGGGTGGGGAAAGCTTTCTTT.

The V call is TRBV9, the J call TRBJ1-1; D remains ambiguous. Germline CDR1 is SGDLS and CDR2 is YYNGEE. Trimming left V 5 bases short and J 7 bases short, with 15 bases between. The CDR3 spans 13 residues. CDR3 in DNA: TGTGCCAGCAGTCAGACGACGGGTGGTGAAGCTTTCTTT. Amino acids: CASSQTTGGEAFF.

The CDR3: CASSYSPIAGQETQYF. The CDR3 DNA sequence: TGTGCCAGCAGTTACTCCCCCATAGCGGGCCAAGAGACCCAGTACTTC. V usage is TRBV6-5 and J usage is TRBJ2-5; TRBD2 aligns across 7 bases. Germline V gives CDR1 MNHEY, CDR2 SVGAGI. The CDR3 is 16 amino acids. V trimming: 0 bases; J trimming: 1 base; junction bases outside the gene matches: 5.

The V gene is TRBV7-3, the J gene TRBJ1-1, with 7 bases matching TRBD1. V shed 0 bases, J shed 1 base, and the junction held 2 bases outside the gene matches. CDR1 is SGHTA, CDR2 FQGTGA, per germline. The CDR3 totals 15 residues. The CDR3 loop reads CASSLTRDRNTEAFF. CDR3 in DNA: TGTGCCAGCAGCTTAACGCGGGACAGGAACACTGAAGCTTTCTTT.

The chain is built from TRBV9 and TRBJ1-1; D is unclear. The V gene lost 0 bases and the J gene lost 5 bases, with 11 bases spanning the gap. The CDR3 has 14 amino acids. The V gene's germline CDR1 is SGDLS and CDR2 YYNGEE. For the CDR3, the DNA is TGTGCCAGCAGCGTAGGCGGACTTGGGACTGAAGCTTTCTTT. As protein: CASSVGGLGTEAFF. The full variable domain, completed using reference TRBV9 and TRBJ1-1, is DSGVTQTPKHLITATGQRVTLRCSPRSGDLSVYWYQQSLDQGLQFLIQYYNGEERAKGNILERFSAQQFPDLHSELNLSSLELGDSALYFCASSVGGLGTEAFFGQGTRLTVV.

The chain links TRBV28 to TRBJ1-6; D is ambiguous. V was trimmed by 6 bases and J by 11 bases, leaving 8 bases between them. There are 11 residues in the CDR3. Germline lookup yields CDR1 MDHEN and CDR2 SYDVKM. In nucleotides, the CDR3 is TGTGCCAGCAGCCCGGGGACACCCCTCCACTTT. Its translation is CASSPGTPLHF.

The CDR3 DNA reads TGCGCCAGCAGCGACCCCCCGGGACAGGGACGCGAGCAGTACTTC. This sequence encodes CASSDPPGQGREQYF. The V call is TRBV5-1, the J call TRBJ2-7; 9 positions match TRBD1. Germline V gives CDR1 SGHRS, CDR2 YFSETQ. J gave up 6 bases and V 4 bases, and 11 bases lay outside the gene matches. This CDR3 is built from 15 residues.

The chain is built from TRBV27 and TRBJ2-7, with 8 bases fitting TRBD2. The CDR3 is 15 amino acids. CDR1 is MNHEY and CDR2 is SMNVEV in the germline V gene (reference sequence). With 5 bases clipped from V and 5 bases from J, the junction kept 11 bases outside the gene matches. CDR3 protein: CASSPLLTGGDEQYF. The CDR3 region has the DNA TGTGCCAGCAGTCCCCTGTTGACGGGAGGGGACGAGCAGTACTTC.

The chain couples TRBV27 to TRBJ2-6; no reliable D call. The V and J ends lost 4 bases and 5 bases respectively, with 6 bases between them. The CDR3 has 13 amino acids. CDR1 and CDR2 from the germline V gene are MNHEY and SMNVEV (reference sequence). The CDR3, as DNA: TGTGCCAGCAGTTCCCACTGGGCCAACGTCCTGACTTTC. Encoded protein: CASSSHWANVLTF.

The chain has TRBV7-9 and TRBJ2-3, with 10 bases fitting TRBD1. Trimming cost V 4 bases and J 3 bases; bases outside gene matches: 7. Germline lookup yields CDR1 SEHNR and CDR2 FQNEAQ (reference sequence). The CDR3 spans 16 residues. CDR3 region: CASSSTGTGATDTQYF. Written as DNA, the CDR3 is TGTGCCAGCAGCTCTACCGGGACAGGGGCAACAGATACGCAGTATTTT.

V is TRBV6-5 and J is TRBJ1-2, with D perhaps matching TRBD1 (6 bases). CDR1 and CDR2 from the germline V gene are MNHEY and SVGAGI. The CDR3 contains 13 residues. The V end was cut by 8 bases, the J end by 7 bases, with 17 bases between. The CDR3 here is CASGARGQGGYTF. CDR3 DNA sequence: TGTGCCAGCGGGGCGCGGGGGCAGGGTGGCTACACCTTC.

The chain has TRBV4-3 and TRBJ2-5, with 7 bases that match TRBD2. CDR3 length equals 15 residues. Germline V gene sequence: CDR1 LGHNA, CDR2 YSLEER. Trimming at V came to 2 bases and at J to 5 bases, leaving 8 bases not matched to a gene. The CDR3 protein is CASSQSLTSRETQYF. DNA of the CDR3: TGCGCCAGCAGCCAAAGCTTGACTAGCCGGGAGACCCAGTACTTC.

This clone was seen once. The rearrangement uses TRBV27 and TRBJ2-7; 8 bases match TRBD1. Trimming removed 6 bases from V and 2 bases from J; junction bases left unmatched: 6. The CDR3 covers 14 residues. Germline V gene lookup returns CDR1 MNHEY and CDR2 SMNVEV (reference sequence). CDR3 region: CASSLGQGTYEQYF. DNA of the CDR3: TGTGCCAGCAGCCTAGGACAGGGAACCTACGAGCAGTACTTC.

The rearrangement joins TRBV5-1 to TRBJ2-7; the match to TRBD1 covers 9 bases. The CDR3 sequence is 18 residues long. Germline values: CDR1 SGHRS, CDR2 YFSETQ. Trimming at V came to 4 bases and at J to 1 base, leaving 15 bases not matched to a gene. The DNA for the CDR3 is TGCGCCAGCAGCAAGAGCCCGACCGGGACAGGGTCTTCCTACGAGCAGTACTTC. Encoded protein: CASSKSPTGTGSSYEQYF. The entire variable domain, with the rest obtained from reference TRBV5-1 and TRBJ2-7, is as follows: KAGVTQTPRYLIKTRGQQVTLSCSPISGHRSVSWYQQTPGQGLQFLFEYFSETQRNKGNFPGRFSGRQFSNSRSEMNVSTLELGDSALYLCASSKSPTGTGSSYEQYFGPGTRLTVT.

The chain uses TRBV10-1 and TRBJ2-1, with 7 bases identical to TRBD2. Germline V gene data show CDR1 as WNHNN and CDR2 as SYGVQD (reference sequence). V lost 4 bases and J lost 4; bases outside the gene matches: 1. The CDR3 is 13 amino acids. Written as DNA, the CDR3 is TGCGCCAGCAGTGGGGGGGGTTACAATGAGCAGTTCTTC. The encoded protein is CASSGGGYNEQFF.

The rearrangement uses TRBV7-9 and TRBJ2-2; D possibly corresponds to TRBD1 (5 bases). Germline loops: CDR1 SEHNR, CDR2 FQNEAQ (reference sequence). V lost 5 bases and J lost 6, with 16 bases in between. The CDR3 is made up of 15 amino acids. In nucleotides, the CDR3 is TGTGCCAGCAGCGGGTGGCAGGGAACTTCCGGGGAGCTGTTTTTT. This encodes CASSGWQGTSGELFF.

The CDR3, as DNA: TGTGCCAGCACCGCCTCGGGGGGGAATTCACCCCTCCACTTT. Its protein is CASTASGGNSPLHF. V and J are TRBV7-9 and TRBJ1-6; the D gene is possibly TRBD1 (5 bases). Trimming removed 7 bases at V and 7 bases at J, with 14 bases between. This CDR3 comprises 14 residues. Germline V lookup: CDR1 SEHNR, CDR2 FQNEAQ (reference sequence).

The rearrangement uses TRBV12-3 or TRBV12-4 and TRBJ1-2, with unresolved D. V shed 6 bases and J shed 7 bases, with 15 bases lying between them. The CDR3 contains 13 residues. The CDR3 reads CASSGQVGGGYTF. The CDR3 region has the DNA TGTGCCAGCAGCGGCCAGGTAGGAGGTGGCTACACCTTC.

The chain uses TRBV24-1 and TRBJ2-1; 8 nucleotides line up with TRBD2. CDR3 length: 16 residues. Germline CDR1 reads KGHDR; CDR2 reads SFDVKD. The V and J ends lost 4 bases and 9 bases, in that order; junction bases with no gene match: 13. CDR3 sequence reads: CATSDLSGERASEQFF. The CDR3 DNA follows: TGTGCCACCAGTGACCTTAGCGGGGAGCGGGCTAGTGAGCAGTTCTTC.

CDR3 DNA: TGTGCCAGCAGGTTGGGGGCTAGTGTGGATACGCAGTATTTT. This translates into CASRLGASVDTQYF. The chain couples TRBV2 to TRBJ2-3, with a tentative D call TRBD1 (6 bases). This CDR3 contains 14 residues. CDR1 SNHLY and CDR2 FYNNEI come from the germline V gene. The germline V and J ends were trimmed by 6 bases and 6 bases, with 16 bases remaining between them.

This sequence joins TRBV6-5 and TRBJ1-5; 9 bases agree with TRBD1. V shed 4 bases, J shed 11 bases, and the junction held 12 bases outside the gene matches. Germline values: CDR1 MNHEY, CDR2 SVGAGI. This CDR3 is 15 amino acids long. The CDR3 loop reads CASSSTRTGALAQHF. CDR3 sequence (DNA): TGTGCCAGCAGTTCCACACGGACAGGGGCCTTGGCCCAGCATTTT.

This clone was detected a few times. V and J are TRBV12-5 and TRBJ2-1, with 7 bases aligning to TRBD1. The V gene's germline CDR1 is LGHNT and CDR2 FRNRAP. The CDR3 contains 14 residues. The V gene end was trimmed by 7 bases and the J gene end by 9 bases; junction bases not matched to a gene: 12. CDR3 residues: CASVIGGQTLEQFF. For the CDR3, the DNA is TGTGCTAGTGTCATAGGGGGACAGACCCTTGAGCAGTTCTTC. The whole variable domain, filled in from reference TRBV12-5 and TRBJ2-1, reads DARVTQTPRHKVTEMGQEVTMRCQPILGHNTVFWYRQTMMQGLELLAYFRNRAPLDDSGMPKDRFSAEMPDATLATLKIQPSEPRDSAVYFCASVIGGQTLEQFFGPGTRLTVL.

Only a few counts were recorded for this clone. The J gene is TRBJ1-1, the V gene TRBV18; weak D call: TRBD1 (6 bases). The V gene's germline CDR1 is KGHSH and CDR2 LQKENI. V was cut by 3 bases and J by 6 bases, with 17 bases left in between. This CDR3 has 15 residues. The CDR3 reads CASSPGTSRAPEAFF. For the CDR3, the DNA is TGTGCCAGCTCACCGGGGACATCAAGGGCCCCTGAAGCTTTCTTT.

The chain links TRBV20-1 to TRBJ1-2; unclear D gene. CDR1 DFQATT and CDR2 SNEGSKA come from the germline V gene (reference sequence). CDR3 length equals 11 residues. The ends were cut back, 4 bases at V and 8 bases at J, with 11 bases in the middle. In DNA, the CDR3 is TGCAGTGCTATCGGTGCTCGAGGCTACACCTTC. Translation gives CSAIGARGYTF.

V usage is TRBV25-1 and J usage is TRBJ1-1; no definite D call. Germline V gives CDR1 MGHDK, CDR2 SYGVNS. This CDR3 has 11 residues. The V end lost 8 bases, the J end lost 4 bases, and 8 bases lay between the germline ends. In DNA, the CDR3 is TGTGCCAGCCAGTGGGCCACTGAAGCTTTCTTT. Protein sequence: CASQWATEAFF.

The chain links TRBV6-5 to TRBJ1-2; 12 bases align to TRBD1. This CDR3 has 15 amino acids. Germline assignment: CDR1 MNHEY and CDR2 SVGAGI. The trim removed 6 bases at V and 8 bases at J, leaving 10 bases unmatched. The CDR3 DNA follows: TGTGCCAGCAGGGCACCGGGACAGGGGGCAGGGGGCTACACCTTC. Translating it yields CASRAPGQGAGGYTF.